This T cell receptor (beta chain) was retrieved from a study of cytomegalovirus exposure and HLA in healthy donors. Overall study findings and caveats: As was reported, the classifier diagnosed cytomegalovirus status with high specificity and sensitivity. A later analysis by the authors found several of the most significant clusters apparently linked to common viral pathogens. A later analysis linked a missense DCLRE1C variant to TCR beta V- and J-gene trimming. For most TCR sequences rarity was the rule, although some public TCRs occurred in many donors.

Germline V gene lookup returns CDR1 LGHNT and CDR2 FRNRAP. The CDR3 is 14 residues long. Trimming cost V 7 bases and J 0 bases, with 12 bases left between them. Notes on this clone: Its antigen is unidentified.

Primers included in the PCR were 60 Vbeta and 13 Jbeta primers. TCRdb's table, derived via immunoSEQ multiplex PCR, lists solely in-frame clones and lacks some. The table has approximately 160,000 clones, around 79% seen once. Sequencing used PBMCs. The TCR sequence derives from a middle-aged woman in good health and CMV-seropositive. J is TRBJ1-1 and V is TRBV12-5, with D unclear. For the CDR3, the DNA is TGTGCTAGTGCCCAGTGGCCTTTGAACACTGAAGCTTTCTTT. Translation: CASAQWPLNTEAFF.